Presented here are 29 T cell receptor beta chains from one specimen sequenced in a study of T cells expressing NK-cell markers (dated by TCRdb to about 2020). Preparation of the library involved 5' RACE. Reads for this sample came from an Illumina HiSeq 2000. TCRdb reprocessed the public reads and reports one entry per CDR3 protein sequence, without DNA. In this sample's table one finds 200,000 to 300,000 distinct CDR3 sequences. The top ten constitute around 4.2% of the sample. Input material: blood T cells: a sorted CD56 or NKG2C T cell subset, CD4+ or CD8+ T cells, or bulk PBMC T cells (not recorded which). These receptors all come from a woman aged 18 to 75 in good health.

The CDR3 loop reads CATSRDPGTISYNEQFF. The V and J genes are TRBV15 and TRBJ2-1; the TCRdb D gene call, TRBD2, has no DNA to confirm it. CDR3 size: 17 residues. CDR1 and CDR2 from the germline V gene are LNHNV and YYDKDF (reference sequence).

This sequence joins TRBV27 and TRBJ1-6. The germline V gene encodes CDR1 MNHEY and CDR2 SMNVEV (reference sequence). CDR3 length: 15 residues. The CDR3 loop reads CASSLYGRSVSPLHF.

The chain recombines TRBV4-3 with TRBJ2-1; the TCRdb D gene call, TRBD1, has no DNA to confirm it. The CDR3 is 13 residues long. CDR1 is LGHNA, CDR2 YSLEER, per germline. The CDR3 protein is CASAVWGYNEQFF.

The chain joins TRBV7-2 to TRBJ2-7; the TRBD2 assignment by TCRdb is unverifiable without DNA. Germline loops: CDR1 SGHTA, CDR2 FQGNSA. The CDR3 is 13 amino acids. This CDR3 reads CASSPGLQYEQYF.

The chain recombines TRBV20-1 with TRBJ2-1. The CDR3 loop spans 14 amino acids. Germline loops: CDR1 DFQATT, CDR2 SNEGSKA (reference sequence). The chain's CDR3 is CSAPTRSSYNEQFF.

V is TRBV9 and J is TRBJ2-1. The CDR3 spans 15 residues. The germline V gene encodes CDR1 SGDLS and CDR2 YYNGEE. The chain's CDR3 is CASSVSGGSYNEQFF.

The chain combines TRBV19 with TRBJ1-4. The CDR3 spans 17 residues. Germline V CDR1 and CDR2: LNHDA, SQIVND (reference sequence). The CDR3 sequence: CASSRSNEFRTNEKLFF. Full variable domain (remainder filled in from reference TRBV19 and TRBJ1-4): DGGITQSPKYLFRKEGQNVTLSCEQNLNHDAMYWYRQDPGQGLRLIYYSQIVNDFQKGDIAEGYSVSREKKESFPLTVTSAQKNPTAFYLCASSRSNEFRTNEKLFFGSGTQLSVL.

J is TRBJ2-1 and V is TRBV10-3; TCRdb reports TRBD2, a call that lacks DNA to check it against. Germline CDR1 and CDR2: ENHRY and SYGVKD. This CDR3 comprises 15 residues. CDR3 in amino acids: CAISASGNPYNEQFF.

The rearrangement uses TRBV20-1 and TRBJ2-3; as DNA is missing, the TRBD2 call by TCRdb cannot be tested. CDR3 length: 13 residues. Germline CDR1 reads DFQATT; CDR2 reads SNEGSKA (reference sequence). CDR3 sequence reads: CSAYLADTDTQYF.

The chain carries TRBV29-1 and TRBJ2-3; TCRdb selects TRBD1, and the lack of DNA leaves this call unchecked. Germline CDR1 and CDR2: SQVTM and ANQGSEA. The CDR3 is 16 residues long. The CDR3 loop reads CSVEDTWGTGTDTQYF.

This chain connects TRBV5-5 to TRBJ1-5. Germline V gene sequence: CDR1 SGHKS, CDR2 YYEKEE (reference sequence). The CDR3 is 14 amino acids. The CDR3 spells CASSLLVNNQPQHF.

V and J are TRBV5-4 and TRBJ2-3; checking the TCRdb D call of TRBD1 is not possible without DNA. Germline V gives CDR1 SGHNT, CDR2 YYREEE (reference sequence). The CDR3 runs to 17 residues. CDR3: CASSLDFSAGGPDTQYF.

The CDR3 protein is CASSLSGQIQNEQFF. V gene TRBV5-1 combines with J gene TRBJ2-1; TCRdb returns TRBD1, unconfirmable since there is no DNA. The V gene's germline CDR1 is SGHRS and CDR2 YFSETQ. The CDR3 length is 15 residues.

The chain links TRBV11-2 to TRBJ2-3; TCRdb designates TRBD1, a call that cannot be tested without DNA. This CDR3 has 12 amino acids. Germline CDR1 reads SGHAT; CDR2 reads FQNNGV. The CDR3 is CASAGDTDTQYF. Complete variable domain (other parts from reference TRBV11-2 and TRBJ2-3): EAGVAQSPRYKIIEKRQSVAFWCNPISGHATLYWYQQILGQGPKLLIQFQNNGVVDDSQLPKDRFSAERLKGVDSTLKIQPAKLEDSAVYLCASAGDTDTQYFGPGTRLTVL.

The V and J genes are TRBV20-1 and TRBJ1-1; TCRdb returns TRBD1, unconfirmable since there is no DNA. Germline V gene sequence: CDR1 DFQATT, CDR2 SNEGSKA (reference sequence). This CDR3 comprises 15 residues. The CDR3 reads CSARFRQGMNTEAFF.

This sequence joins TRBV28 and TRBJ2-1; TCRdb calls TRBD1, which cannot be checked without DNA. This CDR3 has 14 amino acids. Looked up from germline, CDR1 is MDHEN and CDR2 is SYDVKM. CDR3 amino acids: CASRTVGGMDEQFF. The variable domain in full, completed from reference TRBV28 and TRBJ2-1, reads DVKVTQSSRYLVKRTGEKVFLECVQDMDHENMFWYRQDPGLGLRLIYFSYDVKMKEKGDIPEGYSVSREKKERFSLILESASTNQTSMYLCASRTVGGMDEQFFGPGTRLTVL.

The CDR3 reads CASSFRVGKNIQYF. This chain connects TRBV5-6 to TRBJ2-4. The CDR3 covers 14 residues. Germline V CDR1 and CDR2: SGHDT, YYEEEE.

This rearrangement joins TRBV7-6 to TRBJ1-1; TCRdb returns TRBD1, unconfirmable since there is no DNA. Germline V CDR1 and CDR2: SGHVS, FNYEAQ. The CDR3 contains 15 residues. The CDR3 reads CASSSGQGMPFEAFF. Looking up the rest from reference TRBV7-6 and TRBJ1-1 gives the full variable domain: GAGVSQSPRYKVTKRGQDVALRCDPISGHVSLYWYRQALGQGPEFLTYFNYEAQQDKSGLPNDRFSAERPEGSISTLTIQRTEQRDSAMYRCASSSGQGMPFEAFFGQGTRLTVV.

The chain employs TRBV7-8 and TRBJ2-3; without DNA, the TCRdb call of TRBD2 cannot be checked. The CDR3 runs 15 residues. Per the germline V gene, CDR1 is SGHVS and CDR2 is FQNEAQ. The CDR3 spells CASSLVGTATDTQYF. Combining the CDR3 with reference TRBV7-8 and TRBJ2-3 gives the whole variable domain GAGVSQSPRYKVAKRGQDVALRCDPISGHVSLFWYQQALGQGPEFLTYFQNEAQLDKSGLPSDRFFAERPEGSVSTLKIQRTQQEDSAVYLCASSLVGTATDTQYFGPGTRLTVL.

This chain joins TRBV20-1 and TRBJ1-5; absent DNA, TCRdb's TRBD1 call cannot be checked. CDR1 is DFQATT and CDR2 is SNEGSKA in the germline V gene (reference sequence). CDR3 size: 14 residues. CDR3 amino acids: CSARVPGANQPQHF.

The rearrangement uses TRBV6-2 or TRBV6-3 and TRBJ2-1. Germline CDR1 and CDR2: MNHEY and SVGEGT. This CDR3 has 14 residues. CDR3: CASSYGQFYNEQFF.

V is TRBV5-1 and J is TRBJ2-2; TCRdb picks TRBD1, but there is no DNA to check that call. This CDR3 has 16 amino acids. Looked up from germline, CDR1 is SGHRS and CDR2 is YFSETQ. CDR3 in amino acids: CASSLDRAIYTGELFF.

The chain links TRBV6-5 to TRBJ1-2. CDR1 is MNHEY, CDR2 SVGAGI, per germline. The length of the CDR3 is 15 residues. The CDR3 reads CASSYSGINNYGYTF.

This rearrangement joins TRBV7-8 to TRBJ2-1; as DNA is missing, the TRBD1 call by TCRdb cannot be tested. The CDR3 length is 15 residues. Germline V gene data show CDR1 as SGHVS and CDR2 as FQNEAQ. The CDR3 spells CASSSNRGAYNEQFF.

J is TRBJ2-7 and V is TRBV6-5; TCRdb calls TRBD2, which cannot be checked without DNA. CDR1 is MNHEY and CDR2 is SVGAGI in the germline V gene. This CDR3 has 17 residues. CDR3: CASSYRLAGTSSYEQYF.

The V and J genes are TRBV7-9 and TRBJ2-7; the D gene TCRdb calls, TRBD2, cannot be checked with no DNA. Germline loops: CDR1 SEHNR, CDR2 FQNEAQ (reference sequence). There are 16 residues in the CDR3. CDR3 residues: CASSTSGLAGVSEQYF.

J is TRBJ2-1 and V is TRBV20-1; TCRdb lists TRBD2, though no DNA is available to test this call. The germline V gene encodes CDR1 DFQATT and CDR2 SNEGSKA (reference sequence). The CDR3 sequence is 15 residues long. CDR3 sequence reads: CSARRGLERRNEQFF.

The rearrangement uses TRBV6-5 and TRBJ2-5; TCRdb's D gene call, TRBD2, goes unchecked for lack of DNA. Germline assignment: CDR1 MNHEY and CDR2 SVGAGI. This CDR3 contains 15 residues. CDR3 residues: CASSYQGTSAETQYF.

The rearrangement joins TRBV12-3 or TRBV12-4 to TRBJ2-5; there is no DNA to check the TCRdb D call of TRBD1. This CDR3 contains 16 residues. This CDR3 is CASSLDGAGARETQYF.